The TCR beta chain under discussion was sequenced for a study of blood T cell repertoires in COVID-19. This clone has a handful of counts. TCRdb keeps only in-frame clones here, not all; method: immunoSEQ multiplex PCR. The table records around 69,000 clones, approximately 81% of them present only once. Trimming removed 2 bases from V and 8 bases from J, with 14 bases in between. Germline CDR1 is SGHNT and CDR2 is YYREEE (reference sequence). The CDR3 has 13 amino acids. This receptor was obtained from a man aged 50 to 60 with active COVID-19. Sequencing was done on a sample of peripheral blood. V usage is TRBV5-4 and J usage is TRBJ2-7; no clear D gene. CDR3 bases: TGTGCCAGCAGCTTTAAGAACAGTACGAAGCAGTACTTC. Its translation is CASSFKNSTKQYF.